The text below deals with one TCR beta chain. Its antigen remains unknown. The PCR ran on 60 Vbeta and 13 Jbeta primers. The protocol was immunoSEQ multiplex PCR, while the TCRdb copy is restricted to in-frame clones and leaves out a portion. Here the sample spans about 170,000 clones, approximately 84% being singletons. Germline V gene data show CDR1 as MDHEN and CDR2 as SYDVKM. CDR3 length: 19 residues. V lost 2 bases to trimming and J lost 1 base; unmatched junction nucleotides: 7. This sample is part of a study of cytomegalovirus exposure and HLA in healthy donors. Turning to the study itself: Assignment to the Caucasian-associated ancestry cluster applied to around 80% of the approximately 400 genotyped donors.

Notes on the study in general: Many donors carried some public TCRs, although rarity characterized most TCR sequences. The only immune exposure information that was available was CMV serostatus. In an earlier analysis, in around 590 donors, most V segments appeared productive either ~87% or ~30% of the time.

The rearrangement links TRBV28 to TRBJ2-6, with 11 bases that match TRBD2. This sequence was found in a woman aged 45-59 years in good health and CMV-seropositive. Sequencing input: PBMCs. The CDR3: CASSLGASGRISGANVLTF. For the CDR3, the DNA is TGTGCCAGCAGTTTAGGGGCTAGCGGGAGGATATCTGGGGCCAACGTCCTGACTTTC.